A selection of T cell receptor beta chains follows, all from one sample in a study of blood T cells in healthy people across ages. TCRdb re-derived calls from the 5' RACE reads in MiXCR, one entry per CDR3 protein. The sample lists 700,000 or so distinct CDR3 sequences, around 41% occurring once. Sequencing was performed on blood. The source is an elderly man in good health. CDR3s include the opening cysteine and the closing phenylalanine or tryptophan. The size entry is marked missing in some rows and otherwise reads once, few, many or a size class.

j_call clone_size v_call cdr3_aa
TRBJ1-4 NA TRBV12-3/TRBV12-4 CASSPGTVIGELFF
TRBJ2-1 few TRBV5-1 CASSLGLAWFF
TRBJ2-3 NA TRBV7-8 CASSATGKDTQYF
TRBJ2-3 NA TRBV20-1 CSARPGLDSPDTQYF
TRBJ2-5 few TRBV20-1 CSVDSLMREQYF
TRBJ2-7 NA TRBV20-1 CSARVPDSGRHEQYF
TRBJ2-1 NA TRBV24-1 CATSDLRRGNEQFF
TRBJ2-3 NA TRBV5-1 CASSLALAVGTDTQYF
TRBJ2-2 NA TRBV20-1 CSAQKAGGSGELFF
TRBJ2-3 NA TRBV5-6 CASSEQYTDTQYF
TRBJ1-6 few TRBV15 CATSRDLESRIHF
NA few TRBV6-1 CASSSGPGLAGVQAYEQYF
TRBJ2-1 NA TRBV12-5 CASGRDRTSYNEQFF
TRBJ2-1 few TRBV28 CASSTIGQPVYSYNEQFF
TRBJ1-5 few TRBV3-1 CASSQGFDQPQHF
TRBJ2-1 few TRBV7-2 CASSPQFERGVEQFF
TRBJ2-1 NA TRBV7-3 CASGTRSSDEQFF
TRBJ1-1 few TRBV7-2 CASSLGFSLNTEAFF
TRBJ2-4 NA TRBV7-2 CASSLAQGGTLAKNIQYF